Listed below are T cell receptor beta chains from one sample, sequenced in a study of PD-L1 blockade in urothelial cancer. Measured with immunoSEQ multiplex PCR; TCRdb has only the in-frame clones, and not every one. The sample carries about 41,000 clones, 80% to 90% recorded once. Sample: PBMCs, taken around atezolizumab (anti-PD-L1) treatment. These receptors were collected from a man between 70 and 80 years old with urothelial cancer. Both conserved end residues are part of each CDR3.

TRBJ2-2,16,TRBV5-4,CASSLGRPFNTGELFF
TRBJ2-7,13,TRBV5-6,CASSLRDTYEQYF
TRBJ1-1,14,TRBV5-1,CASSWDRGNTEAFF
TRBJ2-1,14,TRBV7-9,CASSRRGSYNEQFF
TRBJ2-5,17,TRBV14,CASSQDLGAGGYETQYF
TRBJ2-2,15,TRBV6-6,CASSVRPGDTGELFF
TRBJ2-5,18,TRBV4-1,CASSQVYRRVPAQETQYF
TRBJ2-7,15,TRBV5-1,CASSSTSGSSYEQYF
TRBJ2-1,15,TRBV7-9,CASSRPGQGYNEQFF
TRBJ2-7,15,TRBV7-9,CASSLLSGGPYEQYF
TRBJ2-5,13,TRBV7-9,CASSSTDQETQYF
TRBJ2-7,14,TRBV28,CASHAGQGGYEQYF
TRBJ2-1,15,TRBV2,CASSVGTSGVNEQFF
TRBJ2-1,15,TRBV6-6,CASSLGLAGVDEQFF
TRBJ2-1,15,TRBV7-6,CASSLGGQSYNEQFF
TRBJ1-2,14,TRBV19,CASSIKGELSGYTF
TRBJ1-5,14,TRBV19,CASSPQGGNQPQHF
TRBJ2-7,16,TRBV30,CAWSRGRPGEGYEQYF
TRBJ2-7,15,TRBV7-9,CASSASTGYPYEQYF
TRBJ1-5,16,TRBV28,CASSTWDRGNSRPQHF
TRBJ2-7,19,TRBV4-1,CASSPLPLRLAGATYEQYF
TRBJ2-1,12,TRBV30,CAWSPSDNEQFF